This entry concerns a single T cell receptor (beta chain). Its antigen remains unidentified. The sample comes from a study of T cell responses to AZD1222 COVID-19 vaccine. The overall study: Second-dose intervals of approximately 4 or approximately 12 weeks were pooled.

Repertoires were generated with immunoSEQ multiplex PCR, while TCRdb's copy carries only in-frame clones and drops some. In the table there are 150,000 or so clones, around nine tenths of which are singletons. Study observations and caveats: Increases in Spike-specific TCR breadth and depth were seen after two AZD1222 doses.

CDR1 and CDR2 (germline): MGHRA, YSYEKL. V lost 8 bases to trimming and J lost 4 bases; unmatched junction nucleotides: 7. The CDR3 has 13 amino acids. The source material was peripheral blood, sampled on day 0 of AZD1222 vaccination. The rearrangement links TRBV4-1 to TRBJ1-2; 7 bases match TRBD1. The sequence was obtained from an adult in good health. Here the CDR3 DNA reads TGCGCCAGCGGGGCCCCAGGGGGCTATGGCTACACCTTC. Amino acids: CASGAPGGYGYTF.